Following are 18 T cell receptor beta chains from one sample sequenced in a study of cytomegalovirus exposure and HLA in healthy donors. Researchers ran the PCR with 60 Vbeta and 13 Jbeta primers. Libraries were prepared by immunoSEQ multiplex PCR; TCRdb keeps only in-frame clonotypes and omits some of them. The sample has about 160,000 clones; 70% to 85% are singletons. Sequenced sample: PBMCs. The receptors come from a man aged 25-45 years in good health and CMV-seropositive.

The V gene is TRBV7-2, the J gene TRBJ1-5, with D possibly matching TRBD1 (6 bases). CDR3 length: 14 amino acids. Germline-derived CDR1 and CDR2 are SGHTA and FQGNSA. The V and J ends lost 5 bases and 5 bases respectively, with 13 bases between them. This CDR3 is CASSEQGAYQPQHF. DNA of the CDR3: TGTGCCAGCAGCGAACAGGGTGCTTATCAGCCCCAGCATTTT.

V and J are TRBV29-1 and TRBJ2-2; 8 bases map to TRBD1. V lost 4 bases to trimming and J lost 1 base; unmatched junction nucleotides: 2. The CDR3 has 14 residues. Germline CDR1 is SQVTM and CDR2 is ANQGSEA. The CDR3 protein is CSVATGVNTGELFF. The CDR3 region has the DNA TGCAGCGTTGCGACAGGGGTGAACACCGGGGAGCTGTTTTTT.

With respect to this clone: One junction end disagrees with the germline gene, perhaps due to a read error. V is TRBV4-1 and J is TRBJ2-3, with D possibly TRBD1 on 5 matching bases. The length of the CDR3 is 15 residues. Germline loops: CDR1 MGHRA, CDR2 YSYEKL. Written as DNA, the CDR3 is TGCGCCAACAGCCAAGAAGCAGGGCCCACAGATACGCAGTATTTT. Protein product: CANSQEAGPTDTQYF.

On this clone: This specimen includes other DNA sequences encoding the same CDR3. The genes are TRBV2 and TRBJ2-5; tentatively, D is TRBD2 (5 bases). This CDR3 is 13 amino acids long. CDR1 is SNHLY and CDR2 is FYNNEI in the germline V gene. Trimming removed 2 bases from V and 1 base from J, with 5 bases in between. CDR3 coding DNA: TGTGCCAGCAGTGAACTAGCCCAAGAGACCCAGTACTTC. It specifies CASSELAQETQYF.

The rearrangement uses TRBV5-4 and TRBJ1-1; D uncertain. This CDR3 spans 12 amino acids. Germline V gene data show CDR1 as SGHNT and CDR2 as YYREEE (reference sequence). The V end lost 2 bases, the J end lost 4 bases, and 6 bases lay between the germline ends. CDR3 DNA: TGTGCCAGCAGCTTTCCTCGCACTGAAGCTTTCTTT. It specifies CASSFPRTEAFF.

By frequency in the sample, this clone is medium-sized. The DNA for the CDR3 is TGTGCCAGCAGGGGGACAGGGGATGTTGGCGAGCAGTACTTC. This gives the protein CASRGTGDVGEQYF. This chain joins TRBV2 and TRBJ2-7, with 10 bases lining up with TRBD1. Germline CDR1 is SNHLY and CDR2 is FYNNEI. There are 14 residues in the CDR3. J gave up 6 bases and V 6 bases, and 8 bases lay outside the gene matches.

V and J are TRBV5-4 and TRBJ2-5; 8 nucleotides match TRBD2. The closer fit of TRBJ2-7 to the DNA end suggests the J call may be wrong. Per germline, CDR1 SGHNT and CDR2 YYREEE (reference sequence). The CDR3 has 16 amino acids. The CDR3: CASSSAGGRSSYEQYF. The CDR3, as DNA: TGTGCCAGCAGCTCGGCGGGGGGAAGGAGCTCCTACGAGCAGTACTTC.

This chain joins TRBV5-4 and TRBJ2-3; tentatively, D is TRBD2 (7 bases). The CDR3 contains 16 residues. Germline loops: CDR1 SGHNT, CDR2 YYREEE (reference sequence). The V gene lost 4 bases and the J gene lost 2 bases, with 17 bases spanning the gap. CDR3 region: CASSPLGGGLTDTQYF. The DNA for the CDR3 is TGTGCCAGCAGCCCTCTTGGGGGGGGCCTCACAGATACGCAGTATTTT. Supplemented by reference TRBV5-4 and TRBJ2-3, the full variable domain reads ETGVTQSPTHLIKTRGQQVTLRCSSQSGHNTVSWYQQALGQGPQFIFQYYREEENGRGNFPPRFSGLQFPNYSSELNVNALELDDSALYLCASSPLGGGLTDTQYFGPGTRLTVL.

The rearrangement joins TRBV7-9 to TRBJ1-5, with 8 bases aligning to TRBD1. The V segment lost 5 bases and the J segment 2 bases; nucleotides outside the gene matches: 8. The CDR3 extends over 16 amino acids. Germline CDR1 and CDR2: SEHNR and FQNEAQ (reference sequence). The DNA for the CDR3 is TGTGCCAGCAGCGGATCCGGACAGGGCGGCAATCAGCCCCAGCATTTT. Residues: CASSGSGQGGNQPQHF.

The chain is built from TRBV6-5 and TRBJ2-7; 8 bases are shared with TRBD1. This CDR3 is 14 amino acids long. With 10 bases clipped from V and 1 base from J, the junction kept 9 bases outside the gene matches. In germline, CDR1 is MNHEY, CDR2 SVGAGI. For the CDR3, the DNA is TGTGCCACCTCCCGGGACAGGAGTTCCTACGAGCAGTACTTC. Translating it yields CATSRDRSSYEQYF.

This clone was observed a handful of times. Here the CDR3 DNA reads TGTGCCAGCAGCCCAGGCAGGACTGGATCGACAGATACGCAGTATTTT. It translates to CASSPGRTGSTDTQYF. The rearrangement links TRBV6-6 to TRBJ2-3; possible D gene TRBD2, 5 bases. Trimming took 6 bases from V and 3 from J, leaving 19 bases between them. Germline V gene sequence: CDR1 MNHNY, CDR2 SVGAGI (reference sequence). The CDR3 totals 16 residues.

This clone appeared a few times. The chain combines TRBV5-1 with TRBJ2-7; tentatively, D is TRBD1 (5 bases). Germline V CDR1 and CDR2: SGHRS, YFSETQ. CDR3 size: 13 residues. Trimming took off 2 bases at V and 6 bases at J, with 12 bases between the two ends. Written as DNA, the CDR3 is TGCGCCAGCAGCTTTGGACAAGCCGGCGAGCAGTACTTC. Its protein is CASSFGQAGEQYF.

This chain connects TRBV19 to TRBJ1-5; D is unresolved. Germline values: CDR1 LNHDA, CDR2 SQIVND (reference sequence). The CDR3 has 16 residues. V was pared by 6 bases and J by 0 bases, with 15 bases between. The CDR3 spells CASSSYGQYSNQPQHF. The CDR3 DNA reads TGTGCCAGTAGCTCCTATGGGCAGTATAGCAATCAGCCCCAGCATTTT.

This chain links TRBV5-1 with TRBJ2-7, with unresolved D. Germline assignment: CDR1 SGHRS and CDR2 YFSETQ. Trimming took 0 bases from V and 3 from J, leaving 13 bases between them. CDR3 length: 15 amino acids. CDR3 sequence reads: CASSLGGGTNYEQYF. The CDR3 DNA reads as TGCGCCAGCAGCTTGGGAGGTGGCACCAACTACGAGCAGTACTTC.

The CDR3 sequence is CASSWDTGSYEQYF. CDR3 nucleotides: TGCGCCAGCAGCTGGGACACCGGCTCCTACGAGCAGTACTTC. The chain links TRBV5-1 to TRBJ2-7, with D tentatively TRBD1 (6 bases). The V end lost 3 bases, the J end lost 0 bases, and 10 bases lay between the germline ends. The germline V gene encodes CDR1 SGHRS and CDR2 YFSETQ. This CDR3 has 14 amino acids.

The rearrangement uses TRBV11-3 and TRBJ2-7, with TRBD2 as a possible D gene (6 bases). The CDR3 consists of 15 residues. Trimming removed 5 bases from V and 2 bases from J, with 16 bases in between. Germline CDR1 and CDR2: SGHNT and YENEEA. The CDR3 protein is CASSPGGSGPYEQYF. CDR3 in DNA: TGTGCCAGCAGCCCCGGGGGTAGCGGCCCCTACGAGCAGTACTTC.

The chain employs TRBV7-2 and TRBJ1-6; possible D gene TRBD1, 5 bases. V was pared by 2 bases and J by 5 bases, with 10 bases between. CDR1 and CDR2 from the germline V gene are SGHTA and FQGNSA. The CDR3 has 15 amino acids. CDR3 DNA: TGTGCCAGCAGCTTATCCGGGACTGATAATTCACCCCTCCACTTT. Translated: CASSLSGTDNSPLHF.

The chain is built from TRBV2 and TRBJ2-4; a possible D gene is TRBD1 (5 bases). The CDR3 covers 13 residues. Germline CDR1 and CDR2: SNHLY and FYNNEI. Trimming stripped 6 bases from V and 9 bases from J, with 15 bases between. In DNA form, the CDR3 reads TGTGCCAGCAGCGGAACCGCGCAGGGCATTCAGTACTTC. Amino acids: CASSGTAQGIQYF.